The 16 T cell receptor beta chains reported below all come from one sample, sequenced in a study of blood T cell repertoires in COVID-19 (dated by TCRdb to about 2020). Library prep was done by the immunoSEQ multiplex PCR assay. Drawn from immuneACCESS, this table holds only the in-frame rearrangements with V and J called that TCRdb kept. Clones are partly lost; checked studies trace under half to an unresolved V gene and leave the rest unexplained. In this sample the table shows hundreds of thousands of clones, approximately 86% of which occur a single time. The ten largest clones add up to around 1.4% of the sample. Sample: peripheral blood. Receptors were obtained from a man between 70 and 80 years old with acute or convalescent COVID-19.

The genes are TRBV5-5 and TRBJ1-1; D ambiguous. From germline, CDR1 is SGHKS and CDR2 YYEKEE (reference sequence). The CDR3 contains 13 residues. V shed 4 bases and J shed 3 bases, with 10 bases lying between them. In DNA, the CDR3 is TGTGCCAGCAGCCGCCGCGGGGACACTGAAGCTTTCTTT. Residues: CASSRRGDTEAFF.

This chain uses TRBV10-3 with TRBJ1-2; D gene ambiguous. Trimming shortened V by 2 bases and J by 8 bases, and 18 bases separated the two germline ends. The CDR3 length is 15 residues. CDR1 and CDR2 (germline): ENHRY, SYGVKD. This CDR3 is CAISEPLESRRGYTF. The CDR3 bases are TGTGCCATCAGTGAGCCCCTGGAGTCCCGGCGGGGCTACACCTTC.

The chain combines TRBV11-2 with TRBJ1-1; tentatively, D is TRBD1 (5 bases). Germline CDR1 and CDR2: SGHAT and FQNNGV. V gave up 6 bases and J gave up 6 bases, with 14 bases separating them. The CDR3 is 13 residues long. Here the CDR3 reads CASRLGRVAEAFF. The CDR3 region has the DNA TGTGCCAGCAGGTTGGGCAGGGTAGCTGAAGCTTTCTTT.

This clone is a singleton in its sample. The rearrangement uses TRBV7-3 and TRBJ1-1; 8 nucleotides agree with TRBD1. V trimming: 1 base; J trimming: 5 bases; junction bases outside the gene matches: 9. This CDR3 region has 16 residues. Per the germline V gene, CDR1 is SGHTA and CDR2 is FQGTGA. The CDR3 nucleotides are TGTGCCAGCAGCTTAAGGCAGGGGGCGGATTTTACTGAAGCTTTCTTT. Encoded protein: CASSLRQGADFTEAFF.

This sequence joins TRBV19 and TRBJ2-3; D perhaps matches TRBD2 (5 bases). The V end lost 3 bases, the J end lost 3 bases, and 10 bases lay between the germline ends. The CDR3 contains 14 residues. Germline values: CDR1 LNHDA, CDR2 SQIVND (reference sequence). Here the CDR3 reads CASSIDPGTDTQYF. Written as DNA, the CDR3 is TGTGCCAGTAGTATTGATCCGGGGACAGATACGCAGTATTTT.

This rearrangement joins TRBV27 to TRBJ2-3; 8 bases are a match to TRBD2. V lost 2 bases, J lost 4 bases, and 14 bases stayed unmatched. The length of the CDR3 is 18 residues. CDR1 and CDR2 from the germline V gene are MNHEY and SMNVEV (reference sequence). CDR3 region: CASSLRGWRREASDTQYF. CDR3 bases: TGTGCCAGCAGTTTAAGGGGGTGGCGGCGGGAGGCTTCAGATACGCAGTATTTT.

The V and J genes are TRBV2 and TRBJ2-7; TRBD2 aligns across 9 bases. V gave up 4 bases and J gave up 7 bases; unmatched junction bases: 8. CDR1 is SNHLY and CDR2 is FYNNEI in the germline V gene. This CDR3 region has 14 residues. The CDR3 here is CASSVIAGVGEQYF. In DNA, the CDR3 is TGTGCCAGCAGTGTTATAGCGGGAGTGGGGGAGCAGTACTTC.

The chain has TRBV5-6 and TRBJ1-2; 9 bases map to TRBD1. The J segment lost 2 bases and the V segment lost 2 bases, leaving 7 bases of the junction unmatched. Germline assignment: CDR1 SGHDT and CDR2 YYEEEE. This CDR3 has 16 amino acids. CDR3 sequence reads: CASSFNDRGTNYGYTF. The DNA of the CDR3 is TGTGCCAGCAGCTTCAACGACAGGGGGACCAACTATGGCTACACCTTC.

The rearrangement uses TRBV7-2 and TRBJ2-3; TRBD2 matches at 8 bases. Trimming at V came to 5 bases and at J to 4 bases, leaving 5 bases not matched to a gene. This CDR3 is built from 14 residues. In germline, CDR1 is SGHTA, CDR2 FQGNSA. The CDR3 loop is CASSIGLAPDTQYF. CDR3 coding DNA: TGTGCCAGCAGCATTGGACTAGCTCCAGATACGCAGTATTTT.

The chain links TRBV19 to TRBJ2-3, with D possibly matching TRBD2 (6 bases). The CDR3 totals 14 residues. V was pared by 0 bases and J by 6 bases, with 10 bases between. From germline, CDR1 is LNHDA and CDR2 SQIVND (reference sequence). DNA for the CDR3: TGTGCCAGTAGTATAGATCGGGGGTATGATACGCAGTATTTT. Translating gives CASSIDRGYDTQYF.

This clone was seen only once. The chain recombines TRBV5-1 with TRBJ2-5, with TRBD1 as a possible D gene (5 bases). The CDR3 runs 14 residues. Trimming left V 4 bases short and J 1 base short, with 11 bases between. Per the germline V gene, CDR1 is SGHRS and CDR2 is YFSETQ. The CDR3, as DNA: TGCGCCAGCAGCAACCAAGACAGCCAAGAGACCCAGTACTTC. As protein: CASSNQDSQETQYF.

The chain is built from TRBV9 and TRBJ1-1; D call uncertain. Trimming took off 4 bases at V and 0 bases at J, with 10 bases between the two ends. Germline V CDR1 and CDR2: SGDLS, YYNGEE. This CDR3 has 14 residues. CDR3 protein: CASSTDALNTEAFF. The CDR3 DNA follows: TGTGCCAGCAGCACAGACGCCCTGAACACTGAAGCTTTCTTT.

The rearrangement uses TRBV21-1 and TRBJ1-2. TRBV21-1 is annotated as a pseudogene. CDR3 size: 13 residues. The CDR3 bases are TGTGCCAGCAGCAATCCTGAGGCGGCTGGCTACACCTTC. This sequence encodes CASSNPEAAGYTF.

The chain carries TRBV2 and TRBJ1-1; 8 nucleotides line up with TRBD1. The J segment lost 0 bases and the V segment lost 6 bases, leaving 3 bases of the junction unmatched. Germline CDR1 SNHLY, CDR2 FYNNEI. The CDR3 is 14 amino acids. CDR3 amino acids: CASRDRVLNTEAFF. Here the CDR3 DNA reads TGTGCCAGCAGGGACAGGGTATTGAACACTGAAGCTTTCTTT.

This rearrangement joins TRBV19 to TRBJ1-6; the D gene is possibly TRBD1 (6 bases). The CDR3 has 13 amino acids. Trimming left V 4 bases short and J 9 bases short, with 10 bases between. Germline V CDR1 and CDR2: LNHDA, SQIVND (reference sequence). The CDR3 spells CASSRDNASPLHF. CDR3 DNA sequence: TGTGCCAGTAGTAGGGACAACGCTTCACCCCTCCACTTT.

The chain carries TRBV18 and TRBJ1-4; perhaps TRBD1 as D (5 bases). The CDR3 runs to 14 residues. Between the trimmed V and J ends, which lost 6 bases and 4 bases, there was a span of 12 bases. Looked up from germline, CDR1 is KGHSH and CDR2 is LQKENI. CDR3: CASSQDSFNEKLFF. CDR3 DNA sequence: TGTGCCAGCTCTCAAGACAGCTTTAATGAAAAACTGTTTTTT.